Reported below is one T cell receptor beta chain. CDR3 length: 14 amino acids. Germline CDR1 MDHEN, CDR2 SYDVKM. V lost 3 bases and J 2 bases, leaving 11 bases between the germline ends. This entry comes from a study of blood T cell repertoires in COVID-19. The data were produced by immunoSEQ multiplex PCR, yet TCRdb's version contains in-frame clones alone and is incomplete. This sample has 350,000 or so clones, with around 85% found just once. This chain joins TRBV28 and TRBJ2-7, with a weak D call TRBD2 (6 bases). The origin of this receptor is a woman aged 40-49 years with acute COVID-19. Sequences were obtained from PBMCs or T cells enriched from blood (not recorded which). In DNA form, the CDR3 reads TGTGCCAGCAGTTTCTTTGGGGGGACCTACGAGCAGTACTTC. This codes for CASSFFGGTYEQYF.